This T cell receptor beta chain is from a study of cytomegalovirus exposure and HLA in healthy donors. The PCR used 60 Vbeta and 13 Jbeta primers. TCRdb's copy holds only in-frame clones and misses some; the assay was immunoSEQ multiplex PCR. The sample has 130,000 or so clones. Looked up from germline, CDR1 is SGHVS and CDR2 is FQNEAQ. The CDR3 runs 15 residues. The V gene end was trimmed by 0 bases and the J gene end by 0 bases; junction bases not matched to a gene: 2. Material: PBMCs. This chain uses TRBV7-8 with TRBJ2-7, with 7 nucleotides matching TRBD2. The sequence was collected from a woman younger than 30 in good health and CMV-seronegative. CDR3 in DNA: TGTGCCAGCAGCTTAGCGGGCGGGAGCTCCTACGAGCAGTACTTC. It yields the protein CASSLAGGSSYEQYF.